One and the same sample provided the 30 T cell receptor beta chains below, sequenced in a study of CD8 T cells in Susac syndrome. Roughly 0.45 to 1 ug RNA was reverse transcribed with random hexamers. TCRdb reprocessed the immunoSEQ multiplex PCR reads with MiXCR, giving one entry per CDR3 protein. This sample carries about 400,000 distinct CDR3 sequences, approximately 85% of them seen once, and the ten largest clones take 0.09% to 0.15%. The sample comprised CD8+ T cells from PBMCs. These receptors originate from a human donor with multiple sclerosis.

The V and J genes are TRBV7-9 and TRBJ1-3; D is perhaps TRBD1 (6 bases). Trimming took 5 bases from V and 2 from J, leaving 16 bases between them. CDR1 is SEHNR, CDR2 FQNEAQ, per germline (reference sequence). CDR3 length: 16 residues. The DNA for the CDR3 is TGTGCCAGCAGCCCGATCTCCGGGACACCTGGAAACACCATATATTTT. It codes for CASSPISGTPGNTIYF.

This clonotype has a single count. The rearrangement uses TRBV19 and TRBJ1-1, with 8 bases aligning to TRBD1. Losses at the gene ends were 7 bases for V and 7 bases for J; bases not matched to a gene: 11. The CDR3 covers 14 residues. Germline loops: CDR1 LNHDA, CDR2 SQIVND (reference sequence). The CDR3 sequence: CASIRQGPLGEAFF. CDR3 bases: TGTGCCAGTATTCGACAGGGGCCGTTGGGTGAAGCTTTCTTT.

This chain's CDR3 is CAISEGGAPYNEQFF. The CDR3 DNA reads TGTGCCATCAGTGAGGGAGGGGCCCCCTACAATGAGCAGTTCTTC. This chain joins TRBV10-3 and TRBJ2-1, with a weak D call TRBD2 (6 bases). The V and J ends lost 2 bases and 2 bases respectively, with 10 bases between them. The CDR3 has 15 residues. The germline V gene has CDR1 ENHRY and CDR2 SYGVKD.

The V gene is TRBV6-1, the J gene TRBJ1-1, with D maybe TRBD1 (5 bases). Looked up from germline, CDR1 is MNHNS and CDR2 is SASEGT. V dropped 1 base and J dropped 3 bases, with 9 bases sitting between them. CDR3 length: 14 amino acids. This CDR3 is CASSEEWGDTEAFF. The CDR3 DNA reads TGTGCCAGCAGTGAAGAGTGGGGGGACACTGAAGCTTTCTTT.

The chain joins TRBV27 to TRBJ2-7, with D tentatively TRBD1 or TRBD2 (5 bases each). CDR3 length: 14 amino acids. Looked up from germline, CDR1 is MNHEY and CDR2 is SMNVEV (reference sequence). V lost 5 bases, J lost 3 bases, and 14 bases lay in between. CDR3 coding DNA: TGTGCCAGCAGTCCCAGAGGGGTGGTCTACGAGCAGTACTTC. Translated: CASSPRGVVYEQYF.

A few counts support this clonotype. J is TRBJ2-7 and V is TRBV6-1; no reliable D call. This CDR3 spans 14 amino acids. Germline loops: CDR1 MNHNS, CDR2 SASEGT. V was shortened by 2 bases and J by 1 base, with 9 bases between the two germline ends. In DNA form, the CDR3 reads TGTGCCAGCAGTGAAACGGGCGGATCCTACGAGCAGTACTTC. Translation: CASSETGGSYEQYF.

CDR3 protein: CASSLGPHSPLHF. The CDR3 region has the DNA TGTGCCAGCAGTCTGGGACCCCATTCACCCCTCCACTTT. This rearrangement joins TRBV12-3 or TRBV12-4 to TRBJ1-6; D may be TRBD1 (5 bases). The CDR3 is 13 residues long. V was trimmed by 5 bases and J by 8 bases, leaving 10 bases between them.

The gene calls are TRBV7-2 and TRBJ2-1; TRBD2 matches 8 bases. Germline loops: CDR1 SGHTA, CDR2 FQGNSA. J gave up 10 bases and V 5 bases, and 16 bases lay outside the gene matches. This CDR3 is 16 amino acids long. CDR3 DNA: TGTGCCAGCAGCCCCGGGGCTTGGACTAGCCCCGGCGAGCAGTTCTTC. Translating it yields CASSPGAWTSPGEQFF.

The J gene is TRBJ1-5, the V gene TRBV11-2; 9 bases line up with TRBD1. This CDR3 is 15 amino acids long. The V gene end was trimmed by 4 bases and the J gene end by 4 bases; junction bases not matched to a gene: 5. Germline V gives CDR1 SGHAT, CDR2 FQNNGV. In nucleotides, the CDR3 is TGTGCCAGCAGCTCCTCAGGACAGGGGAATCAGCCCCAGCATTTT. Its protein product is CASSSSGQGNQPQHF.

This clonotype was found once. This chain joins TRBV6-2 or TRBV6-3 and TRBJ2-5; 9 bases are shared with TRBD2. Germline trimming cut 6 bases from V and 3 bases from J; bases unmatched to any gene: 5. The CDR3 totals 14 residues. Germline CDR1 and CDR2: MNHEY and SVGEGT. The CDR3 loop reads CASSGLAHEETQYF. The CDR3 nucleotides read TGTGCCAGCAGCGGACTAGCGCATGAAGAGACCCAGTACTTC.

This clonotype was detected a few times. The V and J genes are TRBV28 and TRBJ2-7; possibly TRBD2 for D (5 bases). Germline loops: CDR1 MDHEN, CDR2 SYDVKM. CDR3 length: 13 amino acids. Deletions cut 5 bases from V and 1 base from J, with 9 bases between. The chain's CDR3 is CASSRDTSYEQYF. CDR3 sequence (DNA): TGTGCCAGCAGTCGGGATACTTCCTACGAGCAGTACTTC.

The chain combines TRBV29-1 with TRBJ1-2; D is uncertain. This CDR3 is built from 9 residues. Trimming took 3 bases from V and 5 from J, leaving 1 base between them. Germline loops: CDR1 SQVTM, CDR2 ANQGSEA. The DNA of the CDR3 is TGCAGCGTTGATTATGGCTACACCTTC. This codes for CSVDYGYTF. Based on the CDR3 plus reference TRBV29-1 and TRBJ1-2, the full variable domain is SAVISQKPSRDICQRGTSLTIQCQVDSQVTMMFWYRQQPGQSLTLIATANQGSEATYESGFVIDKFPISRPNLTFSTLTVSNMSPEDSSIYLCSVDYGYTFGSGTRLTVV.

The rearrangement uses TRBV19 and TRBJ1-5; D call uncertain. The V end was cut by 4 bases, the J end by 0 bases, with 13 bases between. Germline V gene sequence: CDR1 LNHDA, CDR2 SQIVND (reference sequence). The CDR3 totals 16 residues. CDR3 protein: CASSTGFTNSNQPQHF. For the CDR3, the DNA is TGTGCCAGTAGTACCGGGTTCACAAATAGCAATCAGCCCCAGCATTTT.

The chain joins TRBV14 to TRBJ2-7; no clear D gene. Germline V CDR1 and CDR2: SGHDN, FVKESK. This CDR3 has 13 amino acids. V lost 4 bases and J 4 bases, leaving 11 bases between the germline ends. The DNA of the CDR3 is TGTGCCAGCAGCCGATACGACCAGTACGAGCAGTACTTC. Its protein is CASSRYDQYEQYF.

The V call is TRBV20-1, the J call TRBJ1-1, with a weak D call TRBD1 (5 bases). V dropped 0 bases and J dropped 0 bases, with 14 bases sitting between them. CDR1 and CDR2 from the germline V gene are DFQATT and SNEGSKA (reference sequence). There are 16 residues in the CDR3. The CDR3 DNA is TGCAGTGCTAGAGACACGGCGGGACTGTTGAACACTGAAGCTTTCTTT. Protein product: CSARDTAGLLNTEAFF.

The J gene is TRBJ2-6, the V gene TRBV27, with D possibly TRBD1 on 5 matching bases. Germline CDR1 and CDR2: MNHEY and SMNVEV (reference sequence). The CDR3 is made up of 20 amino acids. V was trimmed by 5 bases and J by 0 bases, leaving 23 bases between them. The chain's CDR3 is CASSPIVIYRTNSGANVLTF. As DNA, the CDR3 is TGTGCCAGCAGTCCCATTGTCATATACAGGACCAACTCTGGGGCCAACGTCCTGACTTTC.

This chain connects TRBV6-4 to TRBJ2-7, with D unclear. From germline, CDR1 is MRHNA and CDR2 SNTAGT. This CDR3 has 13 amino acids. The germline V and J ends were trimmed by 6 bases and 7 bases, with 16 bases remaining between them. CDR3 coding DNA: TGTGCCAGCAGCGATGACTCGTATGGTGAGCAGTACTTC. Encoded protein: CASSDDSYGEQYF.

The chain recombines TRBV3-1 with TRBJ1-4; D not resolved. The CDR3 is made up of 13 amino acids. CDR1 and CDR2 from the germline V gene are LGHDT and YNNKEL (reference sequence). V was pared by 0 bases and J by 8 bases, with 7 bases between. CDR3 protein: CASSQDGGEKLFF. Here the CDR3 DNA reads TGTGCCAGCAGCCAAGATGGCGGGGAAAAACTGTTTTTT.

V and J are TRBV27 and TRBJ2-7; the D gene is possibly TRBD2 (5 bases). Trimming took 4 bases from V and 3 from J, leaving 16 bases between them. CDR1 is MNHEY and CDR2 is SMNVEV in the germline V gene (reference sequence). The CDR3 consists of 15 residues. The CDR3 sequence is CASSSIPLANYEQYF. DNA for the CDR3: TGTGCCAGCAGTTCGATCCCCCTAGCAAACTACGAGCAGTACTTC.

J is TRBJ2-7 and V is TRBV7-2; D assignment may be TRBD1 or TRBD2 (5 bases each). The germline CDR1 and CDR2 sequences are SGHTA and FQGNSA. This CDR3 is built from 15 residues. The germline V and J ends were trimmed by 5 bases and 2 bases, with 16 bases remaining between them. The CDR3 here is CASSLQRDPTYEQYF. In nucleotides, the CDR3 is TGTGCCAGCAGCCTCCAGAGGGACCCGACCTACGAGCAGTACTTC.

This clonotype appeared a single time. This sequence joins TRBV12-3 or TRBV12-4 and TRBJ1-6; maybe TRBD1 (6 bases). The V end lost 6 bases, the J end lost 0 bases, and 15 bases lay between the germline ends. This CDR3 has 17 residues. CDR3 region: CASSPGTTSSYNSPLHF. DNA of the CDR3: TGTGCCAGCAGCCCCGGGACAACGAGCTCCTATAATTCACCCCTCCACTTT.

J is TRBJ1-1 and V is TRBV27; D unclear. V lost 7 bases, J lost 11 bases, and 17 bases lay in between. CDR3 length: 12 amino acids. Germline CDR1 and CDR2: MNHEY and SMNVEV (reference sequence). CDR3 loop: CASIPPFGEAFF. CDR3 DNA sequence: TGTGCCAGCATTCCCCCCTTCGGAGAGGCTTTCTTT.

The rearrangement joins TRBV5-1 to TRBJ2-7; 7 bases map to TRBD1. J gave up 3 bases and V 2 bases, and 8 bases lay outside the gene matches. Germline V gene sequence: CDR1 SGHRS, CDR2 YFSETQ. This CDR3 spans 15 amino acids. The CDR3 protein is CASSFPGQTFYEQYF. The DNA for the CDR3 is TGCGCCAGCAGCTTCCCGGGACAGACATTCTACGAGCAGTACTTC.

The rearrangement links TRBV18 to TRBJ2-7, with 7 bases that match TRBD2. V shed 3 bases and J 6 bases; nucleotides not matched to a gene: 5. Germline CDR1 and CDR2: KGHSH and LQKENI. The length of the CDR3 is 13 residues. CDR3 region: CASSPATGGEQYF. The CDR3, as DNA: TGTGCCAGCTCACCTGCCACGGGAGGCGAGCAGTACTTC.

The rearrangement joins TRBV4-1 to TRBJ1-2; possibly TRBD1 for D (5 bases). V was trimmed by 3 bases and J by 8 bases, leaving 16 bases between them. Germline V gene lookup returns CDR1 MGHRA and CDR2 YSYEKL. The CDR3 is 14 amino acids. Written as DNA, the CDR3 is TGCGCCAGCAGCCAGGAAAATGAGGGGATCGGCTACACCTTC. This encodes CASSQENEGIGYTF.

The chain couples TRBV7-9 to TRBJ2-1, with a weak D call TRBD1 (6 bases). The V gene's germline CDR1 is SEHNR and CDR2 FQNEAQ (reference sequence). The germline V and J ends were trimmed by 4 bases and 4 bases, with 17 bases remaining between them. This CDR3 is built from 16 residues. In nucleotides, the CDR3 is TGTGCCAGCAGCTCCCTAGAGGGGGACAATTACAATGAGCAGTTCTTC. Amino acids: CASSSLEGDNYNEQFF.

This sequence joins TRBV5-4 and TRBJ2-1; 7 bases agree with TRBD2. The CDR3 spans 13 residues. CDR1 and CDR2 from the germline V gene are SGHNT and YYREEE (reference sequence). With V trimmed by 3 bases and J by 4 bases, 1 base remained unmatched. For the CDR3, the DNA is TGTGCCAGCAGCTGGCGGGGGTACAATGAGCAGTTCTTC. Translation: CASSWRGYNEQFF.

This chain connects TRBV7-9 to TRBJ1-3, with 7 bases identical to TRBD1. J lost 0 bases, V lost 5 bases, and 7 bases had no gene match. This CDR3 has 16 residues. Germline V gene data show CDR1 as SEHNR and CDR2 as FQNEAQ (reference sequence). CDR3 in amino acids: CASSQQTGASGNTIYF. DNA for the CDR3: TGTGCCAGCAGCCAACAAACAGGGGCCTCTGGAAACACCATATATTTT.

V is TRBV12-3 or TRBV12-4 and J is TRBJ2-2, with D perhaps given as TRBD1 or TRBD2 (6 bases each). Between the trimmed V and J ends, which lost 1 base and 3 bases, there was a span of 9 bases. The CDR3 is made up of 15 amino acids. The CDR3 sequence is CASSLGGAHTGELFF. CDR3 bases: TGTGCCAGCAGTTTAGGGGGGGCCCACACCGGGGAGCTGTTTTTT.

The chain couples TRBV12-5 to TRBJ2-1; no clear D. The length of the CDR3 is 11 residues. Germline CDR1 and CDR2: LGHNT and FRNRAP. Trimming cost V 5 bases and J 8 bases, with 7 bases left between them. The CDR3 DNA is TGTGCTAGTGGTCCATATCATGAGCAGTTCTTC. It specifies CASGPYHEQFF.